This is a list of T cell receptor beta chains from one sample in a study of technical replicates of blood from four donors. Produced via immunoSEQ multiplex PCR; TCRdb's table is partial and in-frame only. The repertoire holds more than 65,000 clones, with 95% as singletons. The sample comprised T cells isolated from PBMCs. The receptors come from a human donor in good health. CDR3s include the opening cysteine and the closing phenylalanine or tryptophan. Fields, in order: D gene, J gene, clone size, V gene, CDR3 protein, CDR3 DNA. A D gene is named only where the DNA matches it firmly. The listing skips clone size in some rows; elsewhere it reads once, few, many or a size class.

TRBD1,TRBJ1-1,-,TRBV29-1,CSVSTGGLTEAFF,TGCAGCGTCTCGACAGGGGGACTAACTGAAGCTTTCTTT
-,TRBJ1-2,few,TRBV5-4,CASSLGQDYGYTF,TGTGCCAGCAGCTTGGGACAGGACTATGGCTACACCTTC
-,TRBJ2-7,-,TRBV6-5,CASSNPSSYEQYF,TGTGCCAGCAGTAACCCGAGCTCCTACGAGCAGTACTTC
-,TRBJ1-2,-,TRBV30,CAWSVRGSGGYTF,TGTGCCTGGAGTGTACGCGGTAGCGGTGGCTACACCTTC
-,TRBJ2-5,-,TRBV7-6,CASSFKETQYF,TGTGCCAGCAGCTTCAAAGAGACCCAGTACTTC
-,TRBJ1-2,-,TRBV6-5,CASSPTNYGYTF,TGTGCCAGCAGTCCCACTAACTATGGCTACACCTTC
TRBD1,TRBJ1-5,-,TRBV5-6,CASSLIRQGNQPQHF,TGTGCCAGCAGCTTGATTCGACAGGGGAATCAGCCCCAGCATTTT
TRBD1,TRBJ1-2,-,TRBV5-1,CASSLGGAGGQDYGYTF,TGCGCCAGCAGCTTGGGAGGGGCAGGGGGCCAGGACTATGGCTACACCTTC
-,TRBJ1-4,-,TRBV30,CAWSPAGSTNEKLFF,TGTGCCTGGAGTCCCGCAGGGTCCACTAATGAAAAACTGTTTTTT
-,TRBJ2-7,-,TRBV7-8,CASSFRSYQAYEQYF,TGTGCCAGCAGCTTCAGGTCTTACCAAGCCTACGAGCAGTACTTC
TRBD1,TRBJ2-3,-,TRBV11-2,CASSLNRGSADTQYF,TGTGCCAGCAGCTTAAACAGGGGGTCTGCAGATACGCAGTATTTT
-,TRBJ2-3,-,TRBV6-5,CASRVTGTDTQYF,TGTGCCAGCAGGGTGACAGGCACAGATACGCAGTATTTT
-,TRBJ2-2,-,TRBV2,CASSEWRADTGELFF,TGTGCCAGCAGTGAGTGGAGGGCTGACACCGGGGAGCTGTTTTTT
TRBD2,TRBJ2-3,-,TRBV11-2,CASSYFLAATDTQYF,TGTGCCAGCAGCTACTTTCTAGCGGCCACAGATACGCAGTATTTT
TRBD2,TRBJ2-7,-,TRBV7-3,CASSLMGGSSAYEQYF,TGTGCCAGCAGCTTAATGGGGGGGTCTAGCGCCTACGAGCAGTACTTC
-,TRBJ1-1,-,TRBV30,CAWSPGGNTEAFF,TGTGCCTGGAGCCCCGGCGGGAACACTGAAGCTTTCTTT
-,TRBJ2-7,-,TRBV5-6,CASSSTYEQYF,TGTGCCAGCAGCTCTACCTACGAGCAGTACTTC
-,TRBJ2-2,-,TRBV10-3,CAISGQEGLSLAGELFF,TGTGCCATCAGTGGGCAAGAGGGACTGTCCCTCGCCGGGGAGCTGTTTTTT
-,TRBJ2-7,once,TRBV2,CASSLPRGEPYTYEQYF,TGTGCCAGCAGTTTACCGCGTGGGGAGCCGTACACCTACGAGCAGTACTTC
-,TRBJ1-5,-,TRBV7-6,CASSPLGRGANQPQHF,TGTGCCAGCAGCCCACTAGGGAGGGGGGCGAATCAGCCCCAGCATTTT
TRBD1,TRBJ2-5,-,TRBV9,CASSLQTGLHETQYF,TGTGCCAGCAGCTTACAGACAGGGTTGCATGAGACCCAGTACTTC
TRBD1,TRBJ2-5,-,TRBV5-1,CASSDLLGQGAKGTQYF,TGCGCCAGCAGCGACCTCTTGGGACAGGGGGCGAAAGGGACCCAGTACTTC
-,TRBJ2-2,-,TRBV30,CAWGQGGTGELFF,TGTGCCTGGGGTCAGGGGGGCACCGGGGAGCTGTTTTTT